Listed below are T cell receptor beta chains from one sample, sequenced in a study of blood T cell repertoires in COVID-19. Clones were sequenced by immunoSEQ multiplex PCR, and TCRdb holds only the in-frame ones, with some missing. The data show about 400,000 clones, nearly 90% seen once. The sequenced sample consisted of PBMCs or T cells enriched from blood (not recorded which). The receptors originated from a woman aged 35 to 49 with acute COVID-19. Each CDR3 is given with its conserved first and last residue.

V gene	J gene	CDR3 protein
TRBV30	TRBJ1-2	CAWSVGQGLYGYTF
TRBV19	TRBJ1-5	CASRGQGGHSNQPQHF
TRBV10-2	TRBJ1-4	CASHPTGVGTTNEKLFF
TRBV20-1	TRBJ2-3	CSGGGVDTQYF
TRBV4-2	TRBJ2-6	CASSQAVFGANVLTF
TRBV2	TRBJ2-5	CASSAGTFRQETQYF
TRBV4-2	TRBJ2-7	CASSQAADTSSYEQYF
TRBV7-9	TRBJ2-7	CASSSLAGGYEQYF
TRBV5-1	TRBJ1-5	CASSLGTGDQPQHF
TRBV6-5	TRBJ2-2	CATRKEGITGELFF
TRBV3-1/TRBV3-2	TRBJ2-5	CASSQDGRTSGGAQETQYF
TRBV5-1	TRBJ1-3	CASSLESPDLGTGGYF
TRBV6-4	TRBJ1-1	CASSVRQGHMNTEAFF
TRBV5-8	TRBJ1-2	CASSLLPTGSNYGYTF
TRBV4-2	TRBJ1-1	CASSQDGGVGNTEAFF
TRBV3-1/TRBV3-2	TRBJ1-5	CASSQGRQPLGQPQHF
TRBV6-5	TRBJ2-1	CATGGSSYNEQFF
TRBV7-9	TRBJ2-1	CVTVRRWDNEQFF
TRBV6-2/TRBV6-3	TRBJ2-7	CASSKTSGGAYEQYF
TRBV4-1	TRBJ2-7	CASSRLGGAYEQYF
TRBV6-5	TRBJ2-7	CASTRGSGDRQYF
TRBV3-1/TRBV3-2	TRBJ2-3	CASTPGVGTQYF
TRBV5-5	TRBJ1-1	CASSFIGAENTEAFF
TRBV11-3	TRBJ2-1	CASSYRTSGGEQFF
TRBV6-6	TRBJ2-2	CASSYAGIQTGELFF
TRBV3-1/TRBV3-2	TRBJ1-5	CASSQDGGQLNQPQHF
TRBV6-5	TRBJ1-2	CASRDTGYYGYTF
TRBV7-2	TRBJ1-4	CASSLGGTGGEKLFF
TRBV3-1/TRBV3-2	TRBJ2-5	CASSRLGDGGGETQYF
TRBV30	TRBJ2-7	CAWKAGQGYYEQYF
TRBV3-1/TRBV3-2	TRBJ2-4	CASSQDVGRRVSEVKNIQYF
TRBV18	TRBJ1-1	CASSRTENTEAFF
TRBV7-6	TRBJ2-2	CASSTDRVEAGELFF
TRBV27	TRBJ2-7	CASSGRESYEQYF
TRBV11-2	TRBJ2-1	CASSWFRVLGGGQVEQFF